These 3 T cell receptor beta chains share one sample of origin, sequenced in a study of control samples from healthy donors and cancer patients. The assay was immunoSEQ multiplex PCR, and TCRdb's table has in-frame clones only and misses some. Counted here are about 85,000 clones, around nine tenths occurring once; the ten biggest clones make up 5.5%. Material for sequencing was blood. These receptor sequences come from a man in his forties or fifties in good health.

This clone has just one count. The chain carries TRBV2 and TRBJ2-5; TRBD2 might be the D (6 bases). V was shortened by 6 bases and J by 5 bases, with 13 bases between the two germline ends. The CDR3 sequence is 13 residues long. The germline gives CDR1 SNHLY, CDR2 FYNNEI. The CDR3, as DNA: TGTGCCAGCAGGCGGCGGGGTGTGGAGACCCAGTACTTC. This translates into CASRRRGVETQYF.

CDR3: CAWSAGAGGGNQPQHF. The DNA for the CDR3 is TGTGCCTGGAGCGCCGGCGCGGGAGGAGGCAATCAGCCCCAGCATTTT. The chain has TRBV30 and TRBJ1-5; D is ambiguous. This CDR3 is built from 16 residues. V lost 3 bases to trimming and J lost 2 bases, with 17 bases between them. Per the germline V gene, CDR1 is GTSNPN and CDR2 is SVGIG (reference sequence).

The V gene is TRBV10-3, the J gene TRBJ2-7, with D hard to call. This CDR3 has 12 residues. Trimming took off 6 bases at V and 5 bases at J, with 11 bases between the two ends. CDR1 is ENHRY and CDR2 is SYGVKD in the germline V gene. The CDR3 nucleotides are TGTGCCATCAGCGAAACGACCCACGAGCAGTACTTC. Amino acid sequence: CAISETTHEQYF.